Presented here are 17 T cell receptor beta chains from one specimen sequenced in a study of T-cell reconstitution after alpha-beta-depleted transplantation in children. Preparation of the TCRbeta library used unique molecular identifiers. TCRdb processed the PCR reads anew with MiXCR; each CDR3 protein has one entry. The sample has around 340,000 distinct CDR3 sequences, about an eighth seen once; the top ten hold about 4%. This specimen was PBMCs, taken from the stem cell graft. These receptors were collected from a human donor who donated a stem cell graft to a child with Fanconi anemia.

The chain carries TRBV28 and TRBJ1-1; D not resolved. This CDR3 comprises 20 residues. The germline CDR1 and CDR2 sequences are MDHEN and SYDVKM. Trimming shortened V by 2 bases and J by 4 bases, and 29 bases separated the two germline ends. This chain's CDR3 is CASSLRDWGNGRYGSTEAFF. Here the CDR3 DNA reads TGTGCCAGCAGTTTAAGGGATTGGGGAAATGGCCGATACGGAAGCACTGAAGCTTTCTTT.

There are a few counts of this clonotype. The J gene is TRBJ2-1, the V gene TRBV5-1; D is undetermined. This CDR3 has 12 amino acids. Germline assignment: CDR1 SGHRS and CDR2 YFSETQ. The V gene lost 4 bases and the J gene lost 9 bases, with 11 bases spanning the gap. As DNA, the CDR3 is TGCGCCAGCAGCCCCCGGATCACTGAGCAGTTCTTC. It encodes CASSPRITEQFF.

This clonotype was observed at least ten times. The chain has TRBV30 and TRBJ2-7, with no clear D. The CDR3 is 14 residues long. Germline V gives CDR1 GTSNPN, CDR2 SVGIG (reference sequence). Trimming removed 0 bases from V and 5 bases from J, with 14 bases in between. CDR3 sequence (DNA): TGTGCCTGGAGTGTACCCCACAATGTGAACGAGCAGTACTTC. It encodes CAWSVPHNVNEQYF.

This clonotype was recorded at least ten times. CDR3 protein: CSARAELDTQYF. DNA for the CDR3: TGCAGTGCTAGAGCCGAGCTAGATACGCAGTATTTT. The chain is built from TRBV20-1 and TRBJ2-3; D is uncertain. The CDR3 runs 12 residues. From germline, CDR1 is DFQATT and CDR2 SNEGSKA (reference sequence). The V end lost 1 base, the J end lost 5 bases, and 7 bases lay between the germline ends.

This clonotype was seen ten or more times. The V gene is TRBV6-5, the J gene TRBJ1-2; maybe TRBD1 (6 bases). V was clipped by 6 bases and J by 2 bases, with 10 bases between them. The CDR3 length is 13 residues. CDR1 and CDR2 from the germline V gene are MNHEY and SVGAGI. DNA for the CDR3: TGTGCCAGCAGCCACAGGGAGAACTATGGCTACACCTTC. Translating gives CASSHRENYGYTF.

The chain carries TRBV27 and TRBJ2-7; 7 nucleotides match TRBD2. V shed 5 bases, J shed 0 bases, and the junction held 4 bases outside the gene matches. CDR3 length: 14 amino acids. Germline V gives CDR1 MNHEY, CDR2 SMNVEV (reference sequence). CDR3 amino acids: CASSGRDFSYEQYF. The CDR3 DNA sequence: TGTGCCAGCAGTGGGAGGGACTTCTCCTACGAGCAGTACTTC.

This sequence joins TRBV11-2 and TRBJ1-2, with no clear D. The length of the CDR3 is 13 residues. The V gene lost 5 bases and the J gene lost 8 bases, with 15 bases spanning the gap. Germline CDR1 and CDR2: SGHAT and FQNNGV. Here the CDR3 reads CASSPGRTEGYTF. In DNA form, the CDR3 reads TGTGCCAGCAGCCCTGGTCGTACGGAGGGCTACACCTTC.

In DNA form, the CDR3 reads TGTGCCAGCAGCGGAAGGGGGCGCAACTATGGCTACACCTTC. Protein product: CASSGRGRNYGYTF. This chain connects TRBV12-3 or TRBV12-4 to TRBJ1-2; 7 bases are a match to TRBD1. This CDR3 region has 14 residues. V lost 6 bases and J lost 2; bases outside the gene matches: 6.

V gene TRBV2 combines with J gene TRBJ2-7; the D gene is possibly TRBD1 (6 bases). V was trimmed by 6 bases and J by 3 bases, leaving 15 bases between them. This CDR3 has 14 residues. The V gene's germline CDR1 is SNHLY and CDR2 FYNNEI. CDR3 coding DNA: TGTGCCAGCAGGAATTCTAGGGGGAGCTACGAGCAGTACTTC. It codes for CASRNSRGSYEQYF.

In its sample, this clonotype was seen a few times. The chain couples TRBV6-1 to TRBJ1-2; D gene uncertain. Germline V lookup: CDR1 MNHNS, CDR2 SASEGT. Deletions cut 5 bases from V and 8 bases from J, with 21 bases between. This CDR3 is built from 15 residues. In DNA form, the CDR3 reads TGTGCCAGCAGTCGTCTGACTCGGACGTCATTAGGCTACACCTTC. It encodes CASSRLTRTSLGYTF.

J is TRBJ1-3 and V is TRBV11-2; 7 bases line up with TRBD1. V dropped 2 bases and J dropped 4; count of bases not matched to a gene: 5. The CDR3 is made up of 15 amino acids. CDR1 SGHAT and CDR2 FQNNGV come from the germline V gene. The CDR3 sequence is CASSLKGAEGNTIYF. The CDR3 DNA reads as TGTGCCAGCAGCTTAAAGGGGGCCGAAGGAAACACCATATATTTT. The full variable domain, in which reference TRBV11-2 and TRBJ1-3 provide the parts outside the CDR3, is EAGVAQSPRYKIIEKRQSVAFWCNPISGHATLYWYQQILGQGPKLLIQFQNNGVVDDSQLPKDRFSAERLKGVDSTLKIQPAKLEDSAVYLCASSLKGAEGNTIYFGEGSWLTVV.

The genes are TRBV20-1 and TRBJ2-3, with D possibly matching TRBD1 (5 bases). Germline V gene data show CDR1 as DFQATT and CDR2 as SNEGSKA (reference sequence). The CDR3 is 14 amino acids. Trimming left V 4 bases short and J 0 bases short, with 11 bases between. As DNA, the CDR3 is TGCAGTGCTAACGGACAAGGCAGCACAGATACGCAGTATTTT. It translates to CSANGQGSTDTQYF.

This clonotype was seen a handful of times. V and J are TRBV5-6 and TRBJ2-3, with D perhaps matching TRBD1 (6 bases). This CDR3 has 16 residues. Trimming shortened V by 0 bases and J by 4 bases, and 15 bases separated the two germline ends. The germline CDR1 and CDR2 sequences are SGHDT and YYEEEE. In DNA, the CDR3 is TGTGCCAGCAGCTTGGTTGGTTCAGGGGCGGCAGATACGCAGTATTTT. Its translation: CASSLVGSGAADTQYF.

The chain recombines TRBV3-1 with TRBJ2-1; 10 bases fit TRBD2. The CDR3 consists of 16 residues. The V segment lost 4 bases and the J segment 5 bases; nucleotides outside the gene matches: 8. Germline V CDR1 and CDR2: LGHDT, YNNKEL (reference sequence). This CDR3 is CASSLRLAGANNEQFF. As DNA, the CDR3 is TGTGCCAGCAGCCTCCGACTAGCGGGCGCGAACAATGAGCAGTTCTTC.

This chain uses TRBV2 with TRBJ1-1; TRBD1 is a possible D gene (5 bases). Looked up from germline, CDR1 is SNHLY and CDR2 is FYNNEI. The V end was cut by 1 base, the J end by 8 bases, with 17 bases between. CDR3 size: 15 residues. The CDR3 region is CASSEGLVRGMEAFF. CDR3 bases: TGTGCCAGCAGTGAAGGGTTGGTTCGGGGGATGGAAGCTTTCTTT.

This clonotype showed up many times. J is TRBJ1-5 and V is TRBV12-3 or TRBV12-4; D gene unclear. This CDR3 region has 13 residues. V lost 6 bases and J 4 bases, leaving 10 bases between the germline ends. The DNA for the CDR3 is TGTGCCAGCAGCATCACCGTTAATCAGCCCCAGCATTTT. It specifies CASSITVNQPQHF.

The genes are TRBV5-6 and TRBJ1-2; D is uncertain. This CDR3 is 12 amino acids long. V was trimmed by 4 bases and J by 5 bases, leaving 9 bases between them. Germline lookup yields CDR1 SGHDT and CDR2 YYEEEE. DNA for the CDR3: TGTGCCAGCAGCGCCCAGGATTATGGCTACACCTTC. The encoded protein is CASSAQDYGYTF.